This is a list of T cell receptor beta chains from one sample in a study of cytomegalovirus exposure and HLA in healthy donors. Measured with immunoSEQ multiplex PCR; TCRdb has only the in-frame clones, and not every one. The sample holds 150,000 to 200,000 clones; 85% are singletons and the top ten take 15% to 20%. The sequenced sample was PBMCs. Receptors were obtained from a man between 18 and 35 years old in good health and CMV-seropositive. Each CDR3 is given with its conserved first and last residue.

CDR3 protein	V gene	J gene
CASSLVGDNSQPQHF	TRBV5-1	TRBJ1-5
CATSRDREGGYTF	TRBV15	TRBJ1-2
CASSARDTTEAFF	TRBV28	TRBJ1-1
CASSSLRQGLAYNEQFF	TRBV7-9	TRBJ2-1
CASSATGLRGSTQYF	TRBV9	TRBJ2-5
CAHRTSGYNEQFF	TRBV5-4	TRBJ2-1
CASSYMRTEAFF	TRBV6-6	TRBJ1-1
CASSLGGVLHNEQFF	TRBV28	TRBJ2-1
CATSRVTQGSEKLFF	TRBV15	TRBJ1-4
CASSRDLIGEKLFF	TRBV11-2	TRBJ1-4
CASSDGGRSYNEQFF	TRBV25-1	TRBJ2-1
CASSSRLYEQYF	TRBV5-6	TRBJ2-7
CASSPLAGGMDEQFF	TRBV7-3	TRBJ2-1
CASSLDGEAPLHF	TRBV7-9	TRBJ1-6
CASSVQSRGYTF	TRBV28	TRBJ1-2
CASSVEDSIPYEQYF	TRBV9	TRBJ2-7
CASSQDGTSGSPPGYF	TRBV4-1	TRBJ2-3
CASRRTNQETQYF	TRBV6-1	TRBJ2-5
CARSAVSGTGVLGGYTF	TRBV2	TRBJ1-2
CASSTGTGEGWNYGYTF	TRBV7-9	TRBJ1-2
CASSLEAVLSSGNTIYF	TRBV9	TRBJ1-3
CASSQATGSNQPQHF	TRBV4-1	TRBJ1-5
CASSLRDSGYEQYF	TRBV27	TRBJ2-7
CASTLQGWRTDTQYF	TRBV27	TRBJ2-3
CASSLVPRTGELFF	TRBV7-2	TRBJ2-2
CASGFKFVDEQFF	TRBV6-5	TRBJ2-1
CASSSGGAYEQYF	TRBV10-2	TRBJ2-7
CASQGGLKEKLFF	TRBV5-1	TRBJ1-4
CASTPGGGEQYF	TRBV7-9	TRBJ2-7
CASSVSLTWGSLF	TRBV19	TRBJ1-2
CAIRDRENYGYTF	TRBV10-3	TRBJ1-2
CASSFAEGYNEQFF	TRBV5-1	TRBJ2-1